This T cell receptor (beta chain) was recovered during a study of cytomegalovirus exposure and HLA in healthy donors. Overall study results and limits: In the analysis, some V segments, TRBV6-2 and TRBV6-3 included, were excluded as indistinguishable. Within a later analysis, the majority of CMV-associated TCR beta chains appeared HLA-restricted. Earlier analysis found most TCR beta V segments productive about 87% or about 30% of the time.

Points on this clone: Its antigen is currently unknown.

In the PCR, 60 Vbeta and 13 Jbeta primers were used. Clones were read by immunoSEQ multiplex PCR, and TCRdb kept only the in-frame ones, dropping some. The sample yields about 150,000 clones, around 75% seen once. The CDR3 sequence is 14 residues long. Germline CDR1 reads SNHLY; CDR2 reads FYNNEI. V lost 2 bases to trimming and J lost 6 bases; unmatched junction nucleotides: 4. Donors were ostensibly healthy at sampling, although undocumented immune exposures were probable. V is TRBV2 and J is TRBJ1-1; TRBD1 matches at 9 bases. Sequences were obtained from PBMCs. The receptor's source is a male donor in good health and CMV-seronegative. The CDR3 is CASSETGGAAEAFF. The CDR3 bases are TGTGCCAGCAGTGAAACAGGGGGCGCCGCTGAAGCTTTCTTT.